Listed here is a single TCR beta chain. The antigen is not known. This specimen comes from a study of vaccination and CD4 T cells after COVID-19. Sequencing of cultured CD4+ T cell DNA used the Oncomine TCR Beta short-read assay. TCRdb called the PCR reads again in MiXCR, with one record for every CDR3 protein. The sample contains tens of thousands of distinct CDR3 sequences, roughly 45% of which appear only once. The CDR3 runs 17 residues. Germline trimming cut 3 bases from V and 3 bases from J; bases unmatched to any gene: 11. Per germline, CDR1 SGHTA and CDR2 FQGNSA. Indicated treatment: approximately nine-day PBMC culture with coronavirus spike peptide pools or control peptides (ViraFEST assay).

This receptor was obtained from a human donor who had recovered from COVID-19. Sequencing was performed on CD4+ T cells from blood, cultured in vitro. This rearrangement joins TRBV7-2 to TRBJ2-1; 7 bases align to TRBD1. DNA for the CDR3: TGTGCCAGCAGCTTGACCTACTCGGGACAGCTCTACAATGAGCAGTTCTTC. It codes for CASSLTYSGQLYNEQFF.